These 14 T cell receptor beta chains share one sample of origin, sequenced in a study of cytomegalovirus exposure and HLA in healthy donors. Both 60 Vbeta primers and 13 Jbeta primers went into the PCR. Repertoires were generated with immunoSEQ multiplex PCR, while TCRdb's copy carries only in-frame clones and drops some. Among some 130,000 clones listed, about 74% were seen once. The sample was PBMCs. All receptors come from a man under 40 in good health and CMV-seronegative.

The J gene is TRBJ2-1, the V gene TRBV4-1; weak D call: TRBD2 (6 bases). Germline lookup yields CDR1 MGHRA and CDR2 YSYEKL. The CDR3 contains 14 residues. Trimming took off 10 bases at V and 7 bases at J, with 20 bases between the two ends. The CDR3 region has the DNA TGCGCCACCCAACCGGGACTGGGACCTAATGAGCAGTTCTTC. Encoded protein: CATQPGLGPNEQFF.

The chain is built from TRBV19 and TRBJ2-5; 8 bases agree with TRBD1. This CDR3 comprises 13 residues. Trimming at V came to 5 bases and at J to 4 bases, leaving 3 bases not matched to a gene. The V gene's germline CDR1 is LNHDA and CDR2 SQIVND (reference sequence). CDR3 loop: CASSDRGPETQYF. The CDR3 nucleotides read TGTGCCAGTAGTGACAGGGGCCCAGAGACCCAGTACTTC.

The CDR3 nucleotides read TGTGCCAGCAGCCCCCTTTCAGGGCGTCTAAGAGGCTACACCTTC. Translating it yields CASSPLSGRLRGYTF. This rearrangement joins TRBV28 to TRBJ1-2; tentative D call: TRBD1 (5 bases). Germline V gives CDR1 MDHEN, CDR2 SYDVKM. Trimming took 6 bases from V and 8 from J, leaving 22 bases between them. This CDR3 contains 15 residues.

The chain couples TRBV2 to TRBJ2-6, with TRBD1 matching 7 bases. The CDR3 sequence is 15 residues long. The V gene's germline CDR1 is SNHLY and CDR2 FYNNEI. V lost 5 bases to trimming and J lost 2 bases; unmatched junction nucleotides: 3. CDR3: CASSPQGAGANVLTF. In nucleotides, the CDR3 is TGTGCCAGCAGTCCTCAGGGGGCTGGGGCCAACGTCCTGACTTTC.

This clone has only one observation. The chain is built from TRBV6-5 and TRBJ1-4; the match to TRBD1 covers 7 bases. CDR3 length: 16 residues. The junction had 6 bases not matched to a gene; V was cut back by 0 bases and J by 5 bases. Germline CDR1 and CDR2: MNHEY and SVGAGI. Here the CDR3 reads CASSYSWTTGNEKLFF. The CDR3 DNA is TGTGCCAGCAGTTACTCGTGGACGACAGGGAATGAAAAACTGTTTTTT.

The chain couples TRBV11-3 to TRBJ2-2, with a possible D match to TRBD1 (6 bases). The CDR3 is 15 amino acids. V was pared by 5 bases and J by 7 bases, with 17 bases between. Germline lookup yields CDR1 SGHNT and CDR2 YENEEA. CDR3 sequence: CASSPQGSVGGELFF. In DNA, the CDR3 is TGTGCCAGCAGCCCCCAGGGGAGTGTCGGCGGGGAGCTGTTTTTT. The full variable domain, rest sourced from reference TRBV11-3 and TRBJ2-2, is EAGVVQSPRYKIIEKKQPVAFWCNPISGHNTLYWYLQNLGQGPELLIRYENEEAVDDSQLPKDRFSAERLKGVDSTLKIQPAELGDSAVYLCASSPQGSVGGELFFGEGSRLTVL.

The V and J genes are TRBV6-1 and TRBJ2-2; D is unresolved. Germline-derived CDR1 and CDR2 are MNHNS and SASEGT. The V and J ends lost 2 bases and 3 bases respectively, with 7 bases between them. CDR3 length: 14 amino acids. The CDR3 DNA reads TGTGCCAGCAGTGAACAGCGAGACACCGGGGAGCTGTTTTTT. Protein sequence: CASSEQRDTGELFF.

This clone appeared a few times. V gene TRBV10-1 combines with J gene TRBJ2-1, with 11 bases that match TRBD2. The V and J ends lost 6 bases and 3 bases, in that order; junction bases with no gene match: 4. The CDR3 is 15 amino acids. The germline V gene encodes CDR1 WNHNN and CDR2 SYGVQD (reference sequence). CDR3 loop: CASSAGTSGYNEQFF. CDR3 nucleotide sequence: TGCGCCAGCAGCGCCGGGACTAGCGGCTACAATGAGCAGTTCTTC.

CDR3 nucleotide sequence: TGTGCCAGTAGTATAGTGGCAGTCTACACCGGGGAGCTGTTTTTT. Protein product: CASSIVAVYTGELFF. The chain has TRBV19 and TRBJ2-2; no clear D. V lost 1 base, J lost 3 bases, and 9 bases lay in between. CDR1 LNHDA and CDR2 SQIVND come from the germline V gene (reference sequence). This CDR3 has 15 amino acids.

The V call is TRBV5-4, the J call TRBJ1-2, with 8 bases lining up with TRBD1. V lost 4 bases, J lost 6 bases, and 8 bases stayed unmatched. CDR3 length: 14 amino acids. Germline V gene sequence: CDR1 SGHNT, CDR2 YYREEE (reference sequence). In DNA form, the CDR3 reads TGTGCCAGCAGCCCATACAGGGGGGTAAATGGCTACACCTTC. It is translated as CASSPYRGVNGYTF.

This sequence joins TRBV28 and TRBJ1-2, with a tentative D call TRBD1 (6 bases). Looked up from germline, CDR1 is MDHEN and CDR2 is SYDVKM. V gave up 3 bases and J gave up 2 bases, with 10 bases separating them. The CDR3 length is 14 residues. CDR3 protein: CASSLGAGNYGYTF. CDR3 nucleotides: TGTGCCAGCAGTTTGGGGGCAGGAAACTATGGCTACACCTTC.

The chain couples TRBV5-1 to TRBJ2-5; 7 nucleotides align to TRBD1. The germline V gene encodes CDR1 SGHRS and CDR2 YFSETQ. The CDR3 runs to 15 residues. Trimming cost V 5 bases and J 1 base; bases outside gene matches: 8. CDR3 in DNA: TGCGCCAGCAGTTCAACCGGGACAGCCCAAGAGACCCAGTACTTC. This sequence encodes CASSSTGTAQETQYF.

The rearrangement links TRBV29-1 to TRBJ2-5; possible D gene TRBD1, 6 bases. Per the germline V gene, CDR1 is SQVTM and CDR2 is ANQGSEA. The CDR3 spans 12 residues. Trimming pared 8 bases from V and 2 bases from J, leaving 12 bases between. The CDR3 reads CSHRQDQETQYF. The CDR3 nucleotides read TGCAGCCATCGACAGGATCAAGAGACCCAGTACTTC.

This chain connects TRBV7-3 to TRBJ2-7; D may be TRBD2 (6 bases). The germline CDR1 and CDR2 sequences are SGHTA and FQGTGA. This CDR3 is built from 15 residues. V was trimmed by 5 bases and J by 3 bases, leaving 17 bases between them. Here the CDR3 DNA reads TGTGCCAGCAGCCCGGATAGCGGAACTTACTACGAGCAGTACTTC. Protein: CASSPDSGTYYEQYF.